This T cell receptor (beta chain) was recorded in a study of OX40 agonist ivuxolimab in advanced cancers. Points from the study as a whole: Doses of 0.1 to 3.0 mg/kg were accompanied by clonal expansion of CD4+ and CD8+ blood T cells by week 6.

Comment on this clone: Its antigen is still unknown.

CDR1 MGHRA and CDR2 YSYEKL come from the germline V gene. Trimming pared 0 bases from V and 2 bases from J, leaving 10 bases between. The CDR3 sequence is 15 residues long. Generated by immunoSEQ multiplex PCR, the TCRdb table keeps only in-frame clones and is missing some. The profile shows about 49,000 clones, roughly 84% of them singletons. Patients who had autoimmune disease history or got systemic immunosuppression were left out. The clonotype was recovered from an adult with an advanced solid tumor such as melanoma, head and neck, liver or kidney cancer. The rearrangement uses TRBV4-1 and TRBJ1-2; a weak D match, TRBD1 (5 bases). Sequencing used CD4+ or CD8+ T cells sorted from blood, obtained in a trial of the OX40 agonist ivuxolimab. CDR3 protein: CASSQDEGRNYGYTF. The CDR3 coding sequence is TGCGCCAGCAGCCAAGATGAGGGACGAAACTATGGCTACACCTTC.